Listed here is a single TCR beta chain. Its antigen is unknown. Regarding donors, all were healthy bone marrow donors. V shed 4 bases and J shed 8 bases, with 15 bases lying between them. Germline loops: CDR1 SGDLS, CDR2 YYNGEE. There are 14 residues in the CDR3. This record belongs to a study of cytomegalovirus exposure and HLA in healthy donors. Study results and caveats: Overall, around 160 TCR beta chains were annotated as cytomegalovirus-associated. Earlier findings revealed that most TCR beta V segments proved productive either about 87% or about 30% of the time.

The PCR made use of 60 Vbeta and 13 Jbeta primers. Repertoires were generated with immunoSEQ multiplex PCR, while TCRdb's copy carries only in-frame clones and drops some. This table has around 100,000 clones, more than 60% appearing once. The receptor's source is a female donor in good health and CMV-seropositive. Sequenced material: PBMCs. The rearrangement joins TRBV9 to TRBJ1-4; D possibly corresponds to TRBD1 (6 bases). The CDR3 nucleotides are TGTGCCAGCAGCTTACAGGGAGGGGACGAAAAACTGTTTTTT. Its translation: CASSLQGGDEKLFF.